This TCR beta chain originates from a study of graft-versus-host responses after intestinal transplantation. Study in general: Uniformly, recipients were administered anti-thymocyte globulin induction with subsequent tacrolimus and steroids for approximately three years.

Details on this clone: Its antigen remains unidentified.

From germline, CDR1 is GTSNPN and CDR2 SVGIG (reference sequence). V was pared by 5 bases and J by 4 bases, with 11 bases between. The CDR3 contains 12 residues. TCRdb's copy holds only in-frame clones and misses some; the assay was immunoSEQ multiplex PCR. The sample has some 120,000 clones; 90% are singletons. General observations from the study: GvH clones were identified in recipient marrow, with some first appearing in ileum or blood. Graft-donor T cell macrochimerism coincided with high graft-versus-host to host-versus-graft clonal ratios in allografts. The highest levels of circulating GvH clones went along with early declines in HvG clones after transplant.

The material was unstimulated CD4+ T cells sorted from spleen or lymph node cells, obtained before intestinal transplant. The sequence came from a human donor who received an intestinal transplant. The chain uses TRBV30 and TRBJ1-1; D is perhaps TRBD1 (5 bases). Here the CDR3 reads CAWSTGATEAFF. CDR3 in DNA: TGTGCCTGGTCTACAGGTGCCACTGAAGCTTTCTTT.